The next 29 T cell receptor beta chains were all read from a single sample in a study of neoadjuvant nivolumab and ipilimumab in lung cancer. TCRdb's table, derived via immunoSEQ multiplex PCR, lists solely in-frame clones and lacks some. The sample includes approximately 19,000 clones, around 86% seen only once; the top ten take roughly 2%. Specimen: peripheral blood, collected before neoadjuvant nivolumab, alone or with ipilimumab. All receptors derive from an adult with non-small cell lung cancer.

The chain combines TRBV18 with TRBJ2-3; 8 positions agree with TRBD1. The V gene's germline CDR1 is KGHSH and CDR2 LQKENI. This CDR3 is 13 amino acids long. With 5 bases clipped from V and 6 bases from J, the junction kept 4 bases outside the gene matches. The CDR3 protein is CASSTDRDDTQYF. CDR3 sequence (DNA): TGTGCCAGCTCAACGGACAGGGACGATACGCAGTATTTT.

The chain has TRBV29-1 and TRBJ2-7; D gene ambiguous. Trimming took 2 bases from V and 0 from J, leaving 14 bases between them. From germline, CDR1 is SQVTM and CDR2 ANQGSEA. This CDR3 is built from 15 residues. As DNA, the CDR3 is TGCAGCGTTGAAACGACCGGGTTCCGCTCCTACGAGCAGTACTTC. Protein: CSVETTGFRSYEQYF.

This chain connects TRBV2 to TRBJ2-7; TRBD1 matches 10 bases. The CDR3 totals 15 residues. The germline CDR1 and CDR2 sequences are SNHLY and FYNNEI. Trimming cost V 3 bases and J 0 bases; bases outside gene matches: 2. DNA for the CDR3: TGTGCCAGCAGTGATCGGGACAGGGGCTCCTACGAGCAGTACTTC. Protein product: CASSDRDRGSYEQYF.

This clone was recorded once. V is TRBV18 and J is TRBJ1-1; D might be TRBD1 (6 bases). V gave up 3 bases and J gave up 0 bases, with 14 bases separating them. The CDR3 totals 16 residues. Germline lookup yields CDR1 KGHSH and CDR2 LQKENI. CDR3 residues: CASSPWTELMNTEAFF. The CDR3 nucleotides read TGTGCCAGCTCACCCTGGACAGAGCTTATGAACACTGAAGCTTTCTTT.

The CDR3 DNA is TGTGCCAGCAGCTTAAGGCTAGCGGGAGTTAAGGATACGCAGTATTTT. Translated: CASSLRLAGVKDTQYF. V gene TRBV5-4 combines with J gene TRBJ2-3; 10 nucleotides align to TRBD2. The germline V gene encodes CDR1 SGHNT and CDR2 YYREEE (reference sequence). The length of the CDR3 is 16 residues. The V gene end was trimmed by 2 bases and the J gene end by 6 bases; junction bases not matched to a gene: 9.

A few counts support this clone. The V gene is TRBV7-8, the J gene TRBJ2-1; unclear D gene. CDR1 is SGHVS and CDR2 is FQNEAQ in the germline V gene. Trimming pared 0 bases from V and 10 bases from J, leaving 7 bases between. The CDR3 spans 12 residues. The CDR3 DNA is TGTGCCAGCAGCTTAGCGGTGCGGGAGCAGTTCTTC. It yields the protein CASSLAVREQFF.

This sequence joins TRBV29-1 and TRBJ1-2; tentative D call: TRBD1 (6 bases). This CDR3 is built from 13 residues. Germline CDR1 SQVTM, CDR2 ANQGSEA. Trimming left V 5 bases short and J 4 bases short, with 14 bases between. The CDR3 is CSVISDRVYGYTF. The CDR3 coding sequence is TGCAGCGTTATTTCGGACAGAGTCTATGGCTACACCTTC. Using reference TRBV29-1 and TRBJ1-2 for the parts outside the CDR3, the full variable domain is SAVISQKPSRDICQRGTSLTIQCQVDSQVTMMFWYRQQPGQSLTLIATANQGSEATYESGFVIDKFPISRPNLTFSTLTVSNMSPEDSSIYLCSVISDRVYGYTFGSGTRLTVV.

This chain links TRBV4-1 with TRBJ2-5; D might be TRBD1 (5 bases). Germline lookup yields CDR1 MGHRA and CDR2 YSYEKL. Trimming pared 0 bases from V and 3 bases from J, leaving 8 bases between. The length of the CDR3 is 14 residues. The CDR3 bases are TGCGCCAGCAGCCAAGAGGGCAGGGAAGAGACCCAGTACTTC. It codes for CASSQEGREETQYF.

The chain couples TRBV18 to TRBJ1-5; TRBD1 matches 7 bases. In germline, CDR1 is KGHSH, CDR2 LQKENI. Trimming removed 2 bases from V and 2 bases from J; junction bases left unmatched: 6. The length of the CDR3 is 16 residues. CDR3: CASSPEAGGGNQPQHF. CDR3 DNA: TGTGCCAGCTCACCAGAGGCAGGGGGTGGCAATCAGCCCCAGCATTTT.

The genes are TRBV5-4 and TRBJ2-1; TRBD2 aligns across 9 bases. The length of the CDR3 is 15 residues. From germline, CDR1 is SGHNT and CDR2 YYREEE (reference sequence). Germline trimming cut 4 bases from V and 8 bases from J; bases unmatched to any gene: 10. This chain's CDR3 is CASSLRTSAADEQFF. As DNA, the CDR3 is TGTGCCAGCAGCCTCCGGACTAGCGCGGCGGATGAGCAGTTCTTC.

On this clone: The junction differs from germline at one of its ends, possibly a read error. The gene calls are TRBV27 and TRBJ1-4; the D gene is possibly TRBD1 (6 bases). This CDR3 comprises 12 residues. Germline V gene data show CDR1 as MNHEY and CDR2 as SMNVEV (reference sequence). In DNA, the CDR3 is TGTGCCAGCAAGAACCTTCTGCGCCCCAGGGGCTTT. Translating it yields CASKNLLRPRGF.

The chain joins TRBV7-9 to TRBJ1-2, with 7 bases aligning to TRBD1. There are 15 residues in the CDR3. V shed 1 base, J shed 3 bases, and the junction held 5 bases outside the gene matches. CDR1 and CDR2 from the germline V gene are SEHNR and FQNEAQ (reference sequence). In DNA, the CDR3 is TGTGCCAGCAGCTTAGACCCCACAGGGGACTATGGCTACACCTTC. Its protein product is CASSLDPTGDYGYTF.

The gene calls are TRBV2 and TRBJ1-2; D is uncertain. Trimming removed 4 bases from V and 2 bases from J, with 11 bases in between. This CDR3 contains 14 residues. The germline V gene has CDR1 SNHLY and CDR2 FYNNEI. The CDR3, as DNA: TGTGCCAGCAGTGCCGGTTCTTGGAACTATGGCTACACCTTC. Its protein is CASSAGSWNYGYTF.

V and J are TRBV29-1 and TRBJ1-2; 7 bases map to TRBD1. This CDR3 is 15 amino acids long. V shed 5 bases and J 4 bases; nucleotides not matched to a gene: 13. Per germline, CDR1 SQVTM and CDR2 ANQGSEA. The CDR3 loop reads CSVSRDSQGGYGYTF. The CDR3 DNA reads TGCAGCGTTTCCCGGGACAGCCAAGGAGGCTATGGCTACACCTTC.

This rearrangement joins TRBV18 to TRBJ1-1; D remains unclear. This CDR3 has 13 residues. V gave up 4 bases and J gave up 5 bases, with 11 bases separating them. The germline gives CDR1 KGHSH, CDR2 LQKENI. The DNA of the CDR3 is TGTGCCAGCTCACAATCTAAGGGAACTGAAGCTTTCTTT. Residues: CASSQSKGTEAFF.

The gene calls are TRBV2 and TRBJ1-4; D might be TRBD1 (6 bases). Trimming shortened V by 4 bases and J by 7 bases, and 16 bases separated the two germline ends. CDR3 length equals 15 residues. The germline V gene has CDR1 SNHLY and CDR2 FYNNEI. CDR3 region: CASSVGRGASEKLFF. CDR3 coding DNA: TGTGCCAGCAGTGTCGGTCGGGGGGCAAGTGAAAAACTGTTTTTT.

This sequence joins TRBV30 and TRBJ1-1; a weak D match, TRBD1 (6 bases). The CDR3 has 13 amino acids. Trimming cost V 0 bases and J 11 bases, with 16 bases left between them. CDR1 is GTSNPN and CDR2 is SVGIG in the germline V gene (reference sequence). The CDR3 nucleotides read TGTGCCTGGAGTGTACAGGGTGGGCCCGGGGCTTTCTTT. Protein: CAWSVQGGPGAFF.

This clone was detected a few times. This rearrangement joins TRBV7-2 to TRBJ2-1, with D perhaps TRBD2 (6 bases). CDR1 and CDR2 from the germline V gene are SGHTA and FQGNSA. This CDR3 comprises 18 residues. The V end lost 0 bases, the J end lost 4 bases, and 19 bases lay between the germline ends. CDR3 sequence reads: CASSLAPGPGLKYNEQFF. The CDR3 DNA sequence: TGTGCCAGCAGCTTAGCGCCCGGCCCGGGACTGAAATACAATGAGCAGTTCTTC.

This sequence joins TRBV5-4 and TRBJ2-7; no clear D gene. The ends were cut back, 4 bases at V and 4 bases at J, with 9 bases in the middle. The CDR3 sequence is 12 residues long. The V gene's germline CDR1 is SGHNT and CDR2 YYREEE (reference sequence). CDR3 amino acids: CASSIDGYEQYF. CDR3 coding DNA: TGTGCCAGCAGCATCGACGGGTACGAGCAGTACTTC.

J is TRBJ1-5 and V is TRBV5-6, with 9 bases that match TRBD1. V lost 4 bases and J lost 7; bases outside the gene matches: 6. The CDR3 totals 14 residues. Germline-derived CDR1 and CDR2 are SGHDT and YYEEEE. Here the CDR3 DNA reads TGTGCCAGCAGCCTTAACAGGGGGCGACAGCCCCAGCATTTT. Translation gives CASSLNRGRQPQHF. The full variable domain, rest sourced from reference TRBV5-6 and TRBJ1-5, is DAGVTQSPTHLIKTRGQQVTLRCSPKSGHDTVSWYQQALGQGPQFIFQYYEEEERQRGNFPDRFSGHQFPNYSSELNVNALLLGDSALYLCASSLNRGRQPQHFGDGTRLSIL.

The CDR3 DNA sequence: TGTGCCAGCAGTAAAGCCGGGACCGCGGTTGGCTACACCTTC. Encoded protein: CASSKAGTAVGYTF. The rearrangement uses TRBV6-5 and TRBJ1-2, with a possible D match to TRBD1 (5 bases). V shed 5 bases and J shed 7 bases, with 17 bases lying between them. This CDR3 has 14 residues. In germline, CDR1 is MNHEY, CDR2 SVGAGI.

CDR3 sequence reads: CAWSVAGGNTGELFF. DNA for the CDR3: TGTGCCTGGAGTGTAGCGGGAGGGAACACCGGGGAGCTGTTTTTT. The chain couples TRBV30 to TRBJ2-2; 9 bases are shared with TRBD2. V lost 0 bases to trimming and J lost 1 base; unmatched junction nucleotides: 0. CDR1 and CDR2 from the germline V gene are GTSNPN and SVGIG (reference sequence). The CDR3 extends over 15 amino acids.

This clone was detected a few times. The V gene is TRBV9, the J gene TRBJ2-1, with 13 bases that match TRBD2. CDR3 length: 18 residues. The germline V gene has CDR1 SGDLS and CDR2 YYNGEE. V was clipped by 0 bases and J by 3 bases; unmatched bases: 6. The CDR3: CASSVGLAGGEVYNEQFF. The CDR3 region has the DNA TGTGCCAGCAGCGTAGGACTAGCGGGAGGAGAGGTCTACAATGAGCAGTTCTTC.

V usage is TRBV5-8 and J usage is TRBJ2-7; possible D gene TRBD1, 6 bases. V gave up 2 bases and J gave up 2 bases, with 14 bases separating them. The germline CDR1 and CDR2 sequences are SGHTS and YDEGEE. This CDR3 is built from 15 residues. CDR3 sequence: CASSFHRVRAYEQYF. The CDR3 DNA is TGTGCCAGCAGCTTCCACAGGGTTAGGGCCTACGAGCAGTACTTC.

This clone has just one count. The chain uses TRBV11-2 and TRBJ2-5; D uncertain. Trimming removed 0 bases from V and 5 bases from J, with 10 bases in between. The CDR3 is made up of 14 amino acids. From germline, CDR1 is SGHAT and CDR2 FQNNGV. The CDR3 reads CASSLEGGRETQYF. In DNA form, the CDR3 reads TGTGCCAGCAGCTTAGAGGGTGGAAGGGAGACCCAGTACTTC.

This sequence joins TRBV29-1 and TRBJ1-2; D gene ambiguous. Germline lookup yields CDR1 SQVTM and CDR2 ANQGSEA. Trimming left V 4 bases short and J 4 bases short, with 13 bases between. This CDR3 has 13 residues. The CDR3 loop reads CSVAPGGGYGYTF. The DNA for the CDR3 is TGCAGCGTTGCCCCAGGAGGAGGCTATGGCTACACCTTC.

The DNA of the CDR3 is TGTGCCAGCTCAGCCCGACTTACCGCAACTAATGAAAAACTGTTTTTT. This codes for CASSARLTATNEKLFF. The rearrangement links TRBV18 to TRBJ1-4, with unresolved D. V was cut by 5 bases and J by 0 bases, with 13 bases left in between. The CDR3 is made up of 16 amino acids. The germline V gene has CDR1 KGHSH and CDR2 LQKENI.

J is TRBJ2-3 and V is TRBV14; D call uncertain. The germline V and J ends were trimmed by 0 bases and 0 bases, with 7 bases remaining between them. The CDR3 loop spans 15 amino acids. CDR1 and CDR2 from the germline V gene are SGHDN and FVKESK. CDR3 nucleotide sequence: TGTGCCAGCAGCCAAGAAGGCAGGAGCACAGATACGCAGTATTTT. This codes for CASSQEGRSTDTQYF.

V usage is TRBV5-6 and J usage is TRBJ2-1; 12 bases are a match to TRBD2. V lost 3 bases and J lost 8; bases outside the gene matches: 6. The CDR3 extends over 15 amino acids. CDR1 and CDR2 from the germline V gene are SGHDT and YYEEEE. CDR3 nucleotide sequence: TGTGCCAGCAGCTGGAGACTAGCGGGAGTTCATGAGCAGTTCTTC. Its translation: CASSWRLAGVHEQFF.